The following is a T cell receptor beta chain sequence with its context. RNA transcripts were the template for amplifying TCR beta CDR3 regions. First-round RT-PCR of the TCR CDR3 relied on the HTBI primer set. TCRdb passed the multiplex PCR reads through MiXCR, listing each CDR3 protein once. This sample yields around 300,000 distinct CDR3 sequences, of which approximately 14% are seen a single time; 30% to 40% belongs to the top ten. The sample comes from a study of T cells in Graves' hyperthyroidism and ophthalmopathy. Across the study: Peripheral blood was collected at initial diagnosis, before any treatment.

With 5 bases removed from V and 11 bases from J, the gap between germline ends came to 19 bases. The CDR3 runs 15 residues. Disease lasting under 3 months, a NOSPECS grade of at least 4, and a Clinical Activity Score of at least 3 were features of the ophthalmopathy patients. The study based diagnoses on clinical symptoms, serum thyroxine and TRAb, thyroid ultrasound and orbital computed tomography. This chain uses TRBV12-3 or TRBV12-4 with TRBJ2-6; D possibly corresponds to TRBD1 (6 bases). The sequenced sample consisted of blood. This sequence was found in a middle-aged woman with Graves' ophthalmopathy. For the CDR3, the DNA is TGTGCCAGCAGTCCCGGGACACCTAAAGACGACGTCCTGACTTTC. Translation: CASSPGTPKDDVLTF.